A single T cell receptor beta chain is shown here with its context. Assay: immunoSEQ multiplex PCR; the TCRdb copy retains only in-frame clones and omits some. The sample includes about 110,000 clones, 80% to 95% of them seen just once. This sample was taken from a study of T cell changes during pregnancy in multiple sclerosis. Germline values: CDR1 SEHNR, CDR2 FQNEAQ (reference sequence). The CDR3 covers 13 residues. V was clipped by 1 base and J by 5 bases, with 6 bases between them. The TCR originated in a female donor with multiple sclerosis, enrolled in a pregnancy study. The sequenced sample was peripheral blood, obtained in the third trimester of pregnancy. This rearrangement joins TRBV7-9 to TRBJ1-5; D is ambiguous. The CDR3 DNA reads as TGTGCCAGCAGCTTAGAGCAGGATCAGCCCCAGCATTTT. Its translation is CASSLEQDQPQHF.